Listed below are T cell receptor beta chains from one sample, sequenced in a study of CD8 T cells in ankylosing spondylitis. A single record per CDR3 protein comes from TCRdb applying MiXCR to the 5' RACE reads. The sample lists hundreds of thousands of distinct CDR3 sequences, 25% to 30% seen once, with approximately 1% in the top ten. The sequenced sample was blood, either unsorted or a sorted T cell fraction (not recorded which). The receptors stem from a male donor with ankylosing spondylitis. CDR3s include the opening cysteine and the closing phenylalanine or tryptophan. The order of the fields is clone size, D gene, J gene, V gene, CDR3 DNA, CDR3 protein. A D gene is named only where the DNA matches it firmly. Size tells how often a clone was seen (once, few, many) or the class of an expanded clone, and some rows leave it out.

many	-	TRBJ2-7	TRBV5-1	TGCGCCAGCACCACGGGCCGGGGCGAGCAGTACTTC	CASTTGRGEQYF
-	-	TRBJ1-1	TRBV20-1	TGCAGTGCTAGACCCCCCGGAGGGAGGAACACTGAAGCTTTCTTT	CSARPPGGRNTEAFF
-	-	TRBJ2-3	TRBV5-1	TGCGCCAGCAGCCAGCCCCCCACAGATACGCAGTATTTT	CASSQPPTDTQYF
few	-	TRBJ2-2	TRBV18	TGTGCCAGCTCACCAAGCGCGGGCCAGCCCACCGGGGAGCTGTTTTTT	CASSPSAGQPTGELFF
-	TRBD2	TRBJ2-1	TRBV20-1	TGCAGTGCTACCACTAGCGTTTACAATGAGCAGTTCTTC	CSATTSVYNEQFF
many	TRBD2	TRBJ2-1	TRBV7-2	TGTGCCAGCAGCTTAGAAGGACTAGCTTACAATGAGCAGTTCTTC	CASSLEGLAYNEQFF
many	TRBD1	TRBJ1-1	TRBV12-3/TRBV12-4	TGTGCCAGCAGCGGACAGGGTCGGACTGAAGCTTTCTTT	CASSGQGRTEAFF
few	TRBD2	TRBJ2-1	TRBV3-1	TGTGCCAGCAGCCAAGAACCCTCCCAGCGGGGCTACAATGAGCAGTTCTTC	CASSQEPSQRGYNEQFF
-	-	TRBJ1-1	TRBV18	TGTGCCAGCTCACCGAATATAGGGGACACTGAAGCTTTCTTT	CASSPNIGDTEAFF
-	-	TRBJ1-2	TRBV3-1	TGTGCCAGCAGACAAGCTAACTATGGCTACACCTTC	CASRQANYGYTF
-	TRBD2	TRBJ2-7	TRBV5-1	TGCGCCAGCAGCTTGGGGCCAGCGGGAGGATACGAGCAGTACTTC	CASSLGPAGGYEQYF
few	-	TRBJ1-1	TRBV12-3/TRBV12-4	TGTGCCAGCAGCAGTTTCCCGGGCGGTAACACTGAAGCTTTCTTT	CASSSFPGGNTEAFF
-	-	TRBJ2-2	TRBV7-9	TGTGCCAGCAGCCCCCAGGGGAACACCGGGGAGCTGTTTTTT	CASSPQGNTGELFF
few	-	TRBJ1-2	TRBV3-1	TGTGCCAGCAGCCAAGATCCGACGCCGGGTCGAGGCTACACCTTC	CASSQDPTPGRGYTF
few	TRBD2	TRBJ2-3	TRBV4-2	TGTGCCAGCAGCCAAGACGCGCTAGCGGATAATACGCAGTATTTT	CASSQDALADNTQYF
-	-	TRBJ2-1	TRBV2	TGTGCCAGCCAGGGGGGTCCGAGGGCTGAGCAGTTCTTC	CASQGGPRAEQFF
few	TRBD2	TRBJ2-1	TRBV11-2	TGTGCCAGCCGGAGCGGGGGCAGCTCCTACAATGAGCAGTTCTTC	CASRSGGSSYNEQFF
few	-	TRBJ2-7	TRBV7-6	TGTGCCAGCAGCTCCCTCCGGGACACTCGTTACGAGCAGTACTTC	CASSSLRDTRYEQYF
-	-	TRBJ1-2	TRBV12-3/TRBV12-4	TGTGCCAGCTCAAGGGCAGGGGAGTTGATCTATGGCTACACCTTC	CASSRAGELIYGYTF
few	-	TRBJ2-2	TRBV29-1	TGCAGCGTTGGGGGGGTTGTCGTAAACACCGGGGAGCTGTTTTTT	CSVGGVVVNTGELFF
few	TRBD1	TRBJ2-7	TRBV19	TGTGCCAGTAGTTTCGGACAGGCCCCCAACGAGCAGTACTTC	CASSFGQAPNEQYF
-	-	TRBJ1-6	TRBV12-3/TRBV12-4	TGTGCCAGCAGCCCGGTGGGGTATAATTCACCCCTCCACTTT	CASSPVGYNSPLHF
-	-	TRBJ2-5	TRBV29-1	TGCAGCGTTGGGGGCAGTTTATGGGAGACCCAGTACTTC	CSVGGSLWETQYF
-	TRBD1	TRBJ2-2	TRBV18	TGTGCCAGCTCACCACCGAACAGGGGGCCGACCGGGGAGCTGTTTTTT	CASSPPNRGPTGELFF
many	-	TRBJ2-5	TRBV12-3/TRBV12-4	TGTGCCAGCAGTTTTAGCCAGACCCAGTACTTC	CASSFSQTQYF
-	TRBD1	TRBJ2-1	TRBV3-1	TGTGCCAGCAGCCATCTGGACAGGTACAATGAGCAGTTCTTC	CASSHLDRYNEQFF
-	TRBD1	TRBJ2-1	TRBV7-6	TGTGCCAGCAGCTTAGCGCAGACAGGGGGCCTTTTAAGCTCCTACAATGAGCAGTTCTTC	CASSLAQTGGLLSSYNEQFF
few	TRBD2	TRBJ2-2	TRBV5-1	TGCGCCAGCAGGCGGGAGGGAGACAACACCGGGGAGCTGTTTTTT	CASRREGDNTGELFF
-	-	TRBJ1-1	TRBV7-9	TGTGCCAGCAGCCCGGACTCTGAGGGTGAAGCTTTCTTT	CASSPDSEGEAFF
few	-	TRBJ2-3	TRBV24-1	TGTGCCACCAGTGACGCGGTCCGATGGACAGATACGCAGTATTTT	CATSDAVRWTDTQYF
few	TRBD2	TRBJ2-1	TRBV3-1	TGTGCCAGCAGCCCGTGGTTAGCGGGAGGGGATGAGCAGTTCTTC	CASSPWLAGGDEQFF
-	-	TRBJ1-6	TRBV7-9	TGTGCCAGCACCCGACAGAACGATAATTCACCCCTCCACTTT	CASTRQNDNSPLHF
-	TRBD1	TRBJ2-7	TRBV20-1	TGCAGTGCCATGGGAGGGACAGGGCAAAACTACGAGCAGTACTTC	CSAMGGTGQNYEQYF
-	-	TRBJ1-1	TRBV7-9	TGTGCCAGCATCAAGGGTCTCTTAGTCAACACTGAAGCTTTCTTT	CASIKGLLVNTEAFF
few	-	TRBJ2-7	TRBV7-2	TGTGCCAGCAGCCGCGACTATACCTACGAGCAGTACTTC	CASSRDYTYEQYF
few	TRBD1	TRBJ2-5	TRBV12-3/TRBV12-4	TGTGCCAGCACCGGGGTGGGACAGGGGACGGAGACCCAGTACTTC	CASTGVGQGTETQYF
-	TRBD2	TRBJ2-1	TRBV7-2	TGTGCCAGCAGACGAACTAGCGTCTACAATGAGCAGTTCTTC	CASRRTSVYNEQFF
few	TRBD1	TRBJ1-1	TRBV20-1	TGCAGTGCTAGATCACTCCGGGACAGGGCATCGGACACTGAAGCTTTCTTT	CSARSLRDRASDTEAFF
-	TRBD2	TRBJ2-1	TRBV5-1	TGCGCCAGCAGCCCTATGCCAGCGGGGGCTTACAATGAGCAGTTCTTC	CASSPMPAGAYNEQFF
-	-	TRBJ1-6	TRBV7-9	TGTGCCAGCGGACACAGCTCCTATAATTCACCCCTCCACTTT	CASGHSSYNSPLHF
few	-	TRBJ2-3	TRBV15	TGTGCCACCAGCAGAGATCTTGGGGGATATGGCACAGATACGCAGTATTTT	CATSRDLGGYGTDTQYF
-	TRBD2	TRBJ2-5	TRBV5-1	TGCGCCAGCAGCTTGGTGGTAGCGGGCTCACAAGAGACCCAGTACTTC	CASSLVVAGSQETQYF
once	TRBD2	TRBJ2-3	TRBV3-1	TGTGCCAGCAGCCACCGGGAGGGATCTAGCACAGATACGCAGTATTTT	CASSHREGSSTDTQYF
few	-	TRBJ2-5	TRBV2	TGTGCCAGCGGGGGACGGGAGCTCCAAGAGACCCAGTACTTC	CASGGRELQETQYF
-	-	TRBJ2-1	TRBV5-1	TGCGCCAGCAGCAGGAGTGGGGACTCCTACAATGAGCAGTTCTTC	CASSRSGDSYNEQFF
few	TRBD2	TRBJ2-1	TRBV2	TGTGCCAGCAGTGATGGACTAGACTACAATGAGCAGTTCTTC	CASSDGLDYNEQFF
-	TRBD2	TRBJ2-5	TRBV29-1	TGCAGCGTTGAACCGGGGGGGTCTGGGACCCAGTACTTC	CSVEPGGSGTQYF
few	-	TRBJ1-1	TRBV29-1	TGCAGCGTTGCTGTCCGGGCGAACACTGAAGCTTTCTTT	CSVAVRANTEAFF